The source of this TCR beta chain is a study of T cell responses to AZD1222 COVID-19 vaccine. Study conclusions and caveats: In the spike-specific TCR repertoire, nearly half reportedly target unmutated variant regions.

In regard to this clone: Its cognate antigen is unknown.

The assay was immunoSEQ multiplex PCR, and TCRdb's table has in-frame clones only and misses some. Of nearly 90,000 clones detected, around nine tenths appear once; the ten largest clones hold 10%. Germline V CDR1 and CDR2: SGHNT, YYREEE (reference sequence). V was pared by 0 bases and J by 4 bases, with 11 bases between. This CDR3 spans 15 amino acids. The source of this sequence is an adult in good health. The chain joins TRBV5-4 to TRBJ1-3; D is undetermined. The sample consisted of peripheral blood, taken on day 0 of MenACWY control vaccination. DNA for the CDR3: TGTGCCAGCAGCTTGGCCAACAGCCGCGGAAACACCATATATTTT. Its protein is CASSLANSRGNTIYF.